The clone carrying this T cell receptor (beta chain) was observed a handful of times. V dropped 2 bases and J dropped 0 bases, with 12 bases sitting between them. The germline V gene has CDR1 SGHRS and CDR2 YFSETQ. The CDR3 length is 16 residues. The repertoire was sequenced with immunoSEQ multiplex PCR; TCRdb's copy has only in-frame clones and lacks some. Found here are 200,000 to 300,000 clones, more than 65% of them singletons; the top ten hold under 2.5%. The sample comes from a study of blood T cell repertoires in COVID-19. Looking at the study overall: The United States, Italy and Spain provided the acute and convalescent COVID-19 samples.

The chain links TRBV5-1 to TRBJ1-3; the D gene is possibly TRBD1 (6 bases). Material for sequencing was peripheral blood. This TCR derives from a man aged 40-55 years who had recovered from COVID-19. The CDR3: CASSLGPRGSGNTIYF. The CDR3 region has the DNA TGCGCCAGCAGCTTAGGCCCCAGGGGCTCTGGAAACACCATATATTTT. Full variable domain (outside the CDR3, taken from reference TRBV5-1 and TRBJ1-3): KAGVTQTPRYLIKTRGQQVTLSCSPISGHRSVSWYQQTPGQGLQFLFEYFSETQRNKGNFPGRFSGRQFSNSRSEMNVSTLELGDSALYLCASSLGPRGSGNTIYFGEGSWLTVV.